This T cell receptor beta chain appears in the sequencing data of a study of molecular identifiers for immune sequencing clone quantification. TCRdb reanalysed the PCR reads using MiXCR and keeps one entry per CDR3 protein. The top ten clones hold 0.6% to 0.9% of a sample with hundreds of thousands of distinct CDR3 sequences, about 25% of them seen once. The CDR3 consists of 16 residues. With 0 bases clipped from V and 3 bases from J, the junction kept 6 bases outside the gene matches. The germline V gene encodes CDR1 MGHRA and CDR2 YSYEKL. The chain employs TRBV4-1 and TRBJ2-5, with 8 nucleotides matching TRBD2. The sequence came from a human donor in good health. Some libraries in this study had Jurkat cell RNA spiked in. Sample: naive CD8+ T cells from blood, with Jurkat cell RNA spiked in. Subset indicated: FACS-sorted CD8+CD4-CCR7+CD45RA+ naive T cells. The CDR3 DNA is TGCGCCAGCAGCCAAGAATTGTTTAGCGGGGAAGAGACCCAGTACTTC. Translation: CASSQELFSGEETQYF.